The TCR beta chain described here comes from a study of T cells expressing NK-cell markers. Whole-study context: The study drew TCR beta repertoires from sorted CD3+CD56+NKG2C+, CD3+CD56+NKG2C- and CD3+CD56-NKG2C+ T cells.

A word on this clonotype: Its antigen is as yet unknown.

The germline gives CDR1 LGHDT, CDR2 YNNKEL (reference sequence). The CDR3 length is 17 residues. The cDNA for TCR beta came from 5'RACE template switching with UMIs. TCRdb reanalyzed the 5' RACE reads and collapses them to one entry per CDR3 protein, without DNA. This table holds about 460,000 distinct CDR3 sequences. Whole-study findings and limits: Evidence did not settle whether expanded NKG2C+ T cell clones targeted HCMV.

Specimen: blood T cells: a sorted CD56 or NKG2C T cell subset, CD4+ or CD8+ T cells, or bulk PBMC T cells (not recorded which). This receptor was taken from a woman in her fifties or sixties in good health. The rearrangement joins TRBV3-1 to TRBJ1-5; TCRdb returns TRBD1, unconfirmable since there is no DNA. This CDR3 reads CASSQGQGVSGNQPQHF.